This T cell receptor (beta chain) comes out of a study of vaccination effects on CD4 cells after COVID-19. Overall study findings and caveats: Healthy vaccinees' vaccine-induced clones included only 1 of 255 cross-reacting with common cold coronaviruses.

Using viral peptide pools, the ViraFEST assay grew out antigen-specific CD4+ T cells prior to sequencing. Subsequent to a culture period of 10 to 11 days, CD4+ T cells were isolated. Neither prior SARS-CoV-2 infection nor positive nucleocapsid antibodies were present in the vaccine recipients. Wells each received 2 million to 2.5 million PBMC, cultured with around 9.3 IU/ml IL-2 and roughly 9.8 ug/ml peptides. Concerning this clone itself: Its antigen is currently unknown.

The CDR3 totals 13 residues. V lost 0 bases and J lost 6, with 9 bases in between. Germline CDR1 is SGHVS and CDR2 is FQNEAQ. Method: immunoSEQ multiplex PCR; TCRdb's copy keeps in-frame clones and lacks some. The sample comprises around 45,000 clones, around 80% of which are singletons, and approximately 10% rests with the top ten. V is TRBV7-8 and J is TRBJ2-7, with D tentatively TRBD1 or TRBD2 (5 bases each). This clonotype was obtained from a human donor who received a COVID-19 vaccine. This specimen consisted of CD4+ T cells from PBMCs cultured with SARS-CoV-2 spike peptides, obtained before COVID-19 vaccination. The CDR3 is CASSLAGVTEQYV. The CDR3 nucleotides read TGTGCCAGCAGCTTAGCGGGGGTAACCGAGCAGTACGTC.